This T cell receptor (delta chain) emerged from a study of gamma-delta T cells after stem cell transplantation. TCRdb re-identified clones in the RT-PCR reads via CATT. The table lists thousands of delta-chain clones, more than 12% of them singletons. The V gene's germline CDR1 is TSWWSYY and CDR2 QGS. V shed 0 bases and J 3 bases; nucleotides not matched to a gene: 12. The CDR3 extends over 19 amino acids. Sequenced input: gamma-delta T cells. This TCR derives from a human donor. It is not recorded whose cells these are; they may come from a transplant donor. The V and J genes are TRDV1 and TRDJ1, with TRDD3 matching over 11 bases. This chain's CDR3 is CALGELFYWGIVSADKLIF. CDR3 bases: TGTGCTCTTGGGGAACTATTTTACTGGGGGATAGTTTCGGCCGATAAACTCATCTTT.